This TCR beta chain derives from a study of blood T cell repertoires in COVID-19. As for the study in general: Sample material is recorded as cDNA or gDNA derived from T cells, B-cell-depleted T cells, or PBMCs.

Profiled with immunoSEQ multiplex PCR; TCRdb holds only in-frame clones, not every one. Of hundreds of thousands of clones detected, 89% appear once; the ten largest clones hold approximately 3%. This CDR3 is built from 15 residues. V lost 0 bases to trimming and J lost 6 bases; unmatched junction nucleotides: 4. The germline gives CDR1 SGHRS, CDR2 YFSETQ. Followed over time, Seattle patients had been enrolled while infection was active. This TCR came from a woman in her twenties or thirties with COVID-19, enrolled during active disease. The J gene is TRBJ2-3, the V gene TRBV5-1; TRBD2 agrees at 10 bases. Sequenced sample: peripheral blood. The chain's CDR3 is CASSLGTSGGDTQYF. The CDR3 DNA reads as TGCGCCAGCAGCTTGGGGACTAGCGGTGGGGATACGCAGTATTTT.